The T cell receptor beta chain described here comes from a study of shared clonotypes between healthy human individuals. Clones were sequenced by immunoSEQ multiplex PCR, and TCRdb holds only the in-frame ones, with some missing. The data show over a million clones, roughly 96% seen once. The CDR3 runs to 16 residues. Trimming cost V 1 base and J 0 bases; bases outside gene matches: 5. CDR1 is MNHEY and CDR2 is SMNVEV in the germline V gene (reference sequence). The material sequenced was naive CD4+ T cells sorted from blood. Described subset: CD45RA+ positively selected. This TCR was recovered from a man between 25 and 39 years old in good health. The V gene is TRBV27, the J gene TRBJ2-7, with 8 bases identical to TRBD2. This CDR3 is CASSLWLAGVSYEQYF. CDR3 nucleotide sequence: TGTGCCAGCAGTTTATGGCTAGCGGGCGTCTCCTACGAGCAGTACTTC.